These 26 T cell receptor beta chains share one sample of origin, sequenced in a study of blood T cell repertoires in COVID-19. Measured with immunoSEQ multiplex PCR; TCRdb has only the in-frame clones, and not every one. There are tens of thousands of clones in the sample; 87% occur only once, and around a tenth lies in the top ten. What was sequenced was peripheral blood. These TCRs come from a man older than 75 with active COVID-19.

This sequence joins TRBV27 and TRBJ2-1, with 9 bases that match TRBD2. V lost 1 base to trimming and J lost 8 bases; unmatched junction nucleotides: 9. The CDR3 consists of 16 residues. CDR1 is MNHEY and CDR2 is SMNVEV in the germline V gene (reference sequence). CDR3 coding DNA: TGTGCCAGCAGTTTATGGGTAGCGGGAGTTACGGATGAGCAGTTCTTC. The encoded protein is CASSLWVAGVTDEQFF.

The chain joins TRBV5-1 to TRBJ2-3, with D maybe TRBD1 (5 bases). The V end lost 4 bases, the J end lost 5 bases, and 17 bases lay between the germline ends. The length of the CDR3 is 15 residues. Germline V gene lookup returns CDR1 SGHRS and CDR2 YFSETQ. The CDR3 loop is CASSQKGAGGDTQYF. In DNA, the CDR3 is TGCGCCAGCAGCCAAAAAGGGGCCGGCGGAGATACGCAGTATTTT.

The genes are TRBV6-6 and TRBJ2-1; 9 bases agree with TRBD2. This CDR3 has 13 residues. The germline gives CDR1 MNHNY, CDR2 SVGAGI (reference sequence). With V trimmed by 5 bases and J by 7 bases, 3 bases remained unmatched. The CDR3 spells CASSRAGGNEQFF. The CDR3 DNA reads TGTGCCAGCAGTCGGGCGGGAGGGAATGAGCAGTTCTTC.

The DNA of the CDR3 is TGTGCCAGCAGCGGTACAGGGGTCGAGCAGTTCTTC. It specifies CASSGTGVEQFF. The genes are TRBV6-6 and TRBJ2-1; TRBD1 matches at 7 bases. The J segment lost 10 bases and the V segment lost 6 bases, leaving 6 bases of the junction unmatched. Germline V CDR1 and CDR2: MNHNY, SVGAGI (reference sequence). The CDR3 loop spans 12 amino acids.

The chain is built from TRBV5-4 and TRBJ2-1; a weak D match, TRBD2 (6 bases). Germline V lookup: CDR1 SGHNT, CDR2 YYREEE (reference sequence). The CDR3 has 16 amino acids. The V end lost 3 bases, the J end lost 2 bases, and 15 bases lay between the germline ends. Here the CDR3 reads CASSSPSGGTYNEQFF. The CDR3 DNA follows: TGTGCCAGCAGCTCGCCCTCGGGCGGGACCTACAATGAGCAGTTCTTC.

The V gene is TRBV28, the J gene TRBJ2-3, with 8 bases identical to TRBD1. Germline values: CDR1 MDHEN, CDR2 SYDVKM. This CDR3 is 15 amino acids long. V lost 8 bases to trimming and J lost 3 bases; unmatched junction nucleotides: 10. DNA for the CDR3: TGTGCCAGCTCAAACAGGGGGTTAAAGACAGATACGCAGTATTTT. It specifies CASSNRGLKTDTQYF.

This chain connects TRBV21-1 to TRBJ1-5; TRBD1, the D gene given by the table, was not confirmed from the DNA. TRBV21-1 is recorded as a pseudogene. The CDR3 spans 17 residues. The CDR3 loop is CASSEQGQGSRNQPQHF. DNA for the CDR3: TGTGCCAGCAGCGAACAAGGACAGGGGAGTCGGAATCAGCCCCAGCATTTT.

Only one count was recorded for this clone. This rearrangement joins TRBV5-1 to TRBJ2-7, with TRBD1 matching over 7 bases. Germline V lookup: CDR1 SGHRS, CDR2 YFSETQ. V trimming: 5 bases; J trimming: 0 bases; junction bases outside the gene matches: 8. This CDR3 comprises 15 residues. CDR3 bases: TGCGCCAGCAGGCCGGACAGGCCCCCCTCCTACGAGCAGTACTTC. Protein product: CASRPDRPPSYEQYF.

Concerning this clone itself: One end of the junction fails to match germline, which may point to a read error. The rearrangement uses TRBV23-1 and TRBJ2-7; D is undetermined. TRBV23-1 qualifies as an ORF whose function is uncertain. This CDR3 contains 13 residues. The CDR3 DNA reads as TGCGCCAGCAGTCACCCACTTACTTACGAGCGGTACTTC. It is translated as CASSHPLTYERYF.

The chain joins TRBV9 to TRBJ2-1, with TRBD2 as a possible D gene (5 bases). The germline CDR1 and CDR2 sequences are SGDLS and YYNGEE. The CDR3 is 16 residues long. Trimming pared 4 bases from V and 3 bases from J, leaving 17 bases between. In DNA, the CDR3 is TGTGCCAGCAGCCCTTTTGCGGGCCCCCTCTACAATGAGCAGTTCTTC. Protein: CASSPFAGPLYNEQFF. Combining the CDR3 with reference TRBV9 and TRBJ2-1 gives the whole variable domain DSGVTQTPKHLITATGQRVTLRCSPRSGDLSVYWYQQSLDQGLQFLIQYYNGEERAKGNILERFSAQQFPDLHSELNLSSLELGDSALYFCASSPFAGPLYNEQFFGPGTRLTVL.

The chain employs TRBV3-1 (or the pseudogene TRBV3-2) and TRBJ1-1; tentatively, D is TRBD1 (5 bases). The V gene's germline CDR1 is LGHDT and CDR2 YNNKEL (reference sequence). The V and J ends lost 4 bases and 1 base respectively, with 13 bases between them. This CDR3 is built from 15 residues. The CDR3 sequence is CASSPGGVRNTEAFF. The CDR3 DNA is TGTGCCAGCAGCCCCGGGGGGGTACGGAACACTGAAGCTTTCTTT.

The V call is TRBV28, the J call TRBJ2-5; TRBD1 might be the D (6 bases). With 8 bases removed from V and 6 bases from J, the gap between germline ends came to 19 bases. The germline gives CDR1 MDHEN, CDR2 SYDVKM. The CDR3 contains 14 residues. The CDR3 sequence: CASELSQGSKTQYF. In DNA, the CDR3 is TGTGCCAGCGAACTATCACAGGGCTCGAAGACCCAGTACTTC.

The rearrangement uses TRBV20-1 and TRBJ2-3; D ambiguous. V lost 3 bases to trimming and J lost 5 bases, with 6 bases between them. The V gene's germline CDR1 is DFQATT and CDR2 SNEGSKA (reference sequence). The CDR3 runs 11 residues. This chain's CDR3 is CSARFVDTQYF. CDR3 nucleotides: TGCAGTGCTAGGTTCGTAGATACGCAGTATTTT.

This clone was observed a single time. This chain joins TRBV11-2 and TRBJ2-2; D unclear. The CDR3 consists of 12 residues. Germline CDR1 is SGHAT and CDR2 is FQNNGV. The V end was cut by 2 bases, the J end by 5 bases, with 3 bases between. The CDR3 DNA follows: TGTGCCAGCAGCTTATCTACCGGGGAGCTGTTTTTT. Protein product: CASSLSTGELFF.

V usage is TRBV28 and J usage is TRBJ2-3, with TRBD1 as a possible D gene (6 bases). Germline assignment: CDR1 MDHEN and CDR2 SYDVKM. CDR3 length: 12 residues. The V end lost 3 bases, the J end lost 9 bases, and 10 bases lay between the germline ends. Here the CDR3 reads CASSFTQGTQYF. The CDR3 DNA sequence: TGTGCCAGCAGTTTCACACAGGGCACGCAGTATTTT.

The chain employs TRBV27 and TRBJ2-1; TRBD2 agrees at 15 bases. The CDR3 is made up of 14 amino acids. Trimming cost V 4 bases and J 10 bases; bases outside gene matches: 2. Germline CDR1 MNHEY, CDR2 SMNVEV (reference sequence). The CDR3 DNA reads TGTGCCAGCAGTTCTGGACTAGCGGGAGGGGAGCAGTTCTTC. It translates to CASSSGLAGGEQFF.

The V and J genes are TRBV24-1 and TRBJ1-5; the D is unclear. The V gene lost 8 bases and the J gene lost 3 bases, with 13 bases spanning the gap. CDR3 length: 14 amino acids. Germline CDR1 is KGHDR and CDR2 is SFDVKD. CDR3 sequence: CATIAGVNNQPQHF. In DNA form, the CDR3 reads TGTGCCACCATCGCCGGGGTCAACAATCAGCCCCAGCATTTT.

This chain links TRBV7-2 with TRBJ1-1; D is possibly TRBD1 (5 bases). The length of the CDR3 is 15 residues. V was trimmed by 1 base and J by 6 bases, leaving 15 bases between them. The germline V gene encodes CDR1 SGHTA and CDR2 FQGNSA. CDR3: CASSLVFAQGSEAFF. CDR3 nucleotides: TGTGCCAGCAGCTTAGTATTTGCTCAGGGTTCTGAAGCTTTCTTT. The whole variable domain, remainder taken from reference TRBV7-2 and TRBJ1-1, is GAGVSQSPSNKVTEKGKDVELRCDPISGHTALYWYRQSLGQGLEFLIYFQGNSAPDKSGLPSDRFSAERTGGSVSTLTIQRTQQEDSAVYLCASSLVFAQGSEAFFGQGTRLTVV.

This clone was recorded once. V is TRBV6-2 or TRBV6-3 and J is TRBJ2-1; 9 nucleotides align to TRBD2. Trimming removed 2 bases from V and 6 bases from J; junction bases left unmatched: 5. This CDR3 spans 15 amino acids. The germline gives CDR1 MNHEY, CDR2 SVGEGT. The CDR3 region has the DNA TGTGCCAGCAGTTACGGACTAGCGAGGTCCAATGAGCAGTTCTTC. It specifies CASSYGLARSNEQFF.

This clone was counted once. The rearrangement joins TRBV7-2 to TRBJ2-5; 10 bases fit TRBD2. The CDR3 contains 15 residues. CDR1 is SGHTA and CDR2 is FQGNSA in the germline V gene. The trim removed 10 bases at V and 2 bases at J, leaving 10 bases unmatched. CDR3 region: CATTLAGVGQETQYF. The DNA of the CDR3 is TGTGCCACCACCCTAGCGGGAGTGGGGCAAGAGACCCAGTACTTC.

The gene calls are TRBV6-5 and TRBJ2-1, with 10 bases fitting TRBD1. This CDR3 is built from 14 residues. Germline V CDR1 and CDR2: MNHEY, SVGAGI. V lost 4 bases and J lost 5; bases outside the gene matches: 2. The CDR3 protein is CASSFDRGHNEQFF. As DNA, the CDR3 is TGTGCCAGCAGTTTCGACAGGGGGCACAATGAGCAGTTCTTC.

This chain joins TRBV6-2 or TRBV6-3 and TRBJ1-6; D is unresolved. Trimming pared 2 bases from V and 1 base from J, leaving 12 bases between. The CDR3 loop spans 17 amino acids. Germline-derived CDR1 and CDR2 are MNHEY and SVGEGT. The CDR3 loop is CASSYGPTASYNSPLHF. The CDR3 DNA reads TGTGCCAGCAGTTACGGGCCCACGGCTTCCTATAATTCACCCCTCCACTTT.

This clone has only a few counts. The chain recombines TRBV19 with TRBJ2-3; 7 nucleotides align to TRBD1. Germline CDR1 and CDR2: LNHDA and SQIVND (reference sequence). The CDR3 totals 12 residues. V lost 9 bases and J lost 4; bases outside the gene matches: 4. The CDR3 region is CASPDRADTQYF. CDR3 DNA sequence: TGTGCCAGCCCCGACAGGGCAGATACGCAGTATTTT.

The chain uses TRBV3-1 (or the pseudogene TRBV3-2) and TRBJ2-7; perhaps TRBD2 as D (6 bases). In germline, CDR1 is LGHDT, CDR2 YNNKEL (reference sequence). Trimming shortened V by 2 bases and J by 5 bases, and 10 bases separated the two germline ends. This CDR3 spans 13 amino acids. CDR3 sequence (DNA): TGTGCCAGCAGCCAACGGGAGTCCCACGAGCAGTACTTC. It is translated as CASSQRESHEQYF.

The rearrangement joins TRBV7-9 to TRBJ2-7; 10 nucleotides agree with TRBD2. This CDR3 has 15 amino acids. CDR1 and CDR2 (germline): SEHNR, FQNEAQ (reference sequence). Trimming at V came to 5 bases and at J to 1 base, leaving 5 bases not matched to a gene. The CDR3 DNA reads as TGTGCCAGCAGCCCCCGGACTAGCGGATCCTACGAGCAGTACTTC. This sequence encodes CASSPRTSGSYEQYF. Drawing the rest from reference TRBV7-9 and TRBJ2-7, the complete variable domain is DTGVSQNPRHKITKRGQNVTFRCDPISEHNRLYWYRQTLGQGPEFLTYFQNEAQLEKSRLLSDRFSAERPKGSFSTLEIQRTEQGDSAMYLCASSPRTSGSYEQYFGPGTRLTVT.

This rearrangement joins TRBV6-5 to TRBJ2-5, with D tentatively TRBD2 (5 bases). Trimming cost V 5 bases and J 4 bases, with 14 bases left between them. The germline V gene encodes CDR1 MNHEY and CDR2 SVGAGI. The CDR3 loop spans 14 amino acids. The CDR3 region has the DNA TGTGCCAGCAGTCCCTCCCTCGAGGGAGAGACCCAGTACTTC. Translated: CASSPSLEGETQYF.